This TCR beta chain was identified in a study of blood T cells in healthy people across ages. Worth noting for this clonotype: Its antigen remains unidentified.

The CDR3 contains 15 residues. V was cut by 0 bases and J by 1 base, with 7 bases left in between. Germline values: CDR1 MGHRA, CDR2 YSYEKL. Points from the study as a whole: Per million T cells, TCR beta diversity dropped about linearly as age rose. Diversity was higher, and naive CD4+ cells more numerous, in long-lived donors than in aged donors.

The study drew donors from healthy Caucasian individuals in Russia aged about 6 to 95. Then a second PCR, running about 7 to 11 cycles, was carried out with a sample-barcoded 5' primer and a J-beta primer mix. TCRdb processed the 5' RACE reads anew with MiXCR; each CDR3 protein has one entry. Altogether about 760,000 distinct CDR3 sequences are present, 25% being singletons, with the ten largest covering under 10%. The sample was also linked to a second study, of T cells of mothers and their children. That source reports: Every mother produced more than 10 million TCR beta CDR3 reads, whereas every child provided 3 million to 3.5 million.

The rearrangement joins TRBV4-1 to TRBJ2-4; perhaps TRBD1 as D (6 bases). The source is a boy younger than 18 in good health. The source material was blood. The CDR3 nucleotides read TGCGCCAGCAGCCAAGAGGGGGCTGCCAAAAACATTCAGTACTTC. Translated: CASSQEGAAKNIQYF.